This T cell receptor (beta chain) was identified during a study of T-cell memory formation after mild COVID-19 (dated by TCRdb to the early 2020s). Turning to the overall study: TCR sequence clusters from the two donors were found to be largely donor specific. Longitudinal TCRalpha and TCRbeta repertoire sequencing tracked T-cell clones expanding and contracting after mild COVID-19 in two donors. Two young, previously healthy adult volunteers, one female and one male, were included in the cohort. The full study reports these points: Some responding clones were detected in pre-infection memory, which suggested that pre-existing cross-reactive memory T cells had joined the SARS-CoV-2 response. SARS-CoV-2 specificity was not confirmed for the second-wave clones peaking on day 37. Clones contracting from day 15 to 85 had balanced CD4/CD8 phenotypes, while a second wave expanding from day 15 to 37 was biased towards CD4+. Contracting CD4+ clones were located mainly in the CM and EM memory subsets, whereas CD8+ clones were found to be enriched in EMRA. The study covered only a couple of mild cases, and larger cohorts including severe cases with pre-infection samples were considered necessary.

The sample holds a few counts of this clonotype. Its antigen has not been determined. No much larger clone exists at a distance of one base, and base qualities are not known. Trimming removed 10 bases from V and 3 bases from J, leaving 17 bases between the germline ends. The germline V gene yields SGHRS for CDR1 and YFSETQ for CDR2. Taken from cysteine to phenylalanine, the CDR3 has 13 residues. The retained sequence is limited to the CDR3, 39 bases, with the frame set at the first base. Sequencing was performed on an Illumina NovaSeq 6000. TCRalpha and TCRbeta cDNA libraries were constructed by 5'RACE with constant-segment primers, with sample barcodes and unique molecular identifiers being introduced. RNA was extracted from every sample with Trizol reagent. Libraries were amplified in two PCR steps, with a second sample barcode and Illumina TruSeq adapters added in the second step. Libraries were sequenced on an Illumina NovaSeq with 2 x 150 bp paired-end reads. The authors processed their data as follows. With migec v1.2.7, reads were demultiplexed and then collapsed into UMI-guided consensus sequences. Using mixcr v2.1.11, UMI consensuses were aligned to TRA and TRB V and J templates and then assembled into clonotypes. A clonotype was counted as expanded or contracted only when both edgeR and NoisET called the clonotype significant, with the noise models trained on biological replicates. edgeR calls used a false discovery rate-adjusted p below 0.01 and a log2 fold-change threshold of 1. As an exploratory analysis of dynamics, max-normalized trajectories of the 1000 most abundant clonotypes were examined by PCA with hierarchical clustering. Separately sequenced CD4+ and CD8+ repertoires were used to assign a CD4 or CD8 phenotype to each responding clone. TCRdb applied fastp at Q25 and MiXCR to the public reads, then kept only in-frame beta chains. Rows with one shared CDR3 protein collapse into an entry with the most common genes and DNA. Here the V and J calls rest on TCRdb's processing, not on the authors' analysis. The sample yields about 320,000 distinct CDR3 sequences; 14% were counted once. Of the sample, around 20% is held by the ten largest clones.

PBMCs were isolated by Ficoll-Paque density gradient centrifugation. The sequence was obtained from a man aged 18 to 30 who had mild COVID-19 (a few samples of this study predate the infection). The sample titles of this study are shuffled in the database, so cell type and time point are left out; the donor was told from shared clones. Recombination joined TRBV5-1 with TRBJ2-7, and perhaps TRBD2 as D gene, on 6 matching bases. The sequenced material came from PBMCs or a T cell subset sorted from them (not recorded which). The CDR3 sequence is CASQLGEDYEQYF. DNA sequence: TGCGCCTCACAACTAGGGGAGGACTACGAGCAGTACTTC.